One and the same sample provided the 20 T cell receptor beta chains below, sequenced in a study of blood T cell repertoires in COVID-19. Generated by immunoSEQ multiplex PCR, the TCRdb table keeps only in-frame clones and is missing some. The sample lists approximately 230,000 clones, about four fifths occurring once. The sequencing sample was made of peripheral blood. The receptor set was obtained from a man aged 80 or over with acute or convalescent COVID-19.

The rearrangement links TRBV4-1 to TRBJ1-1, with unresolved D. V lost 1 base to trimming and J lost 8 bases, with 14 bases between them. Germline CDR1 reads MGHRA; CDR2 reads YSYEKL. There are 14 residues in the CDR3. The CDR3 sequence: CASSQVGAAGEAFF. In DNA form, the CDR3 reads TGCGCCAGCAGCCAAGTGGGCGCAGCAGGCGAAGCTTTCTTT.

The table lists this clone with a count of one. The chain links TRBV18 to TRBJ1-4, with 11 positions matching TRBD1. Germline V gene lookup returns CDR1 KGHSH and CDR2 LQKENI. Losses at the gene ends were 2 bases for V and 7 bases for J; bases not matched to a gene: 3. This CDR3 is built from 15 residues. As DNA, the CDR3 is TGTGCCAGCTCACCAAGGACAGGGGGCAGTGAAAAACTGTTTTTT. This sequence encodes CASSPRTGGSEKLFF.

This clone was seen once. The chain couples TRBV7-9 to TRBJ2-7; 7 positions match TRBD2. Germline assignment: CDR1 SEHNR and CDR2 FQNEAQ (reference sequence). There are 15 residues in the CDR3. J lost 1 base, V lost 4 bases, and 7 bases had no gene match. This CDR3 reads CASSSSGTISYEQYF. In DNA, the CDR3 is TGTGCCAGCAGCTCTAGCGGTACGATTTCCTACGAGCAGTACTTC.

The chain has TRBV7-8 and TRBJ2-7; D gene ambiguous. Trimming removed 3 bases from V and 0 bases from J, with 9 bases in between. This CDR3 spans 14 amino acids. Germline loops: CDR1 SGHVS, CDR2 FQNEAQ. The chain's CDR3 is CASSFAVISYEQYF. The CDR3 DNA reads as TGTGCCAGCAGCTTCGCGGTCATCTCCTACGAGCAGTACTTC.

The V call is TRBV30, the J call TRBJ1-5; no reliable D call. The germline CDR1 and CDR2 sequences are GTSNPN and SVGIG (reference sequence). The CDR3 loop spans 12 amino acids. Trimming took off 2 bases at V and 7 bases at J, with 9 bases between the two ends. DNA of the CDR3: TGTGCCTGGAGTACAACCACCCAGCCCCAGCATTTT. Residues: CAWSTTTQPQHF.

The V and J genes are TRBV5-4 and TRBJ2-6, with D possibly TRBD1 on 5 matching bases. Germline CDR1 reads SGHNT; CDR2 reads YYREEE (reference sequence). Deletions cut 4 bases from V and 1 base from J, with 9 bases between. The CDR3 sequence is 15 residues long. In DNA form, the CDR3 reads TGTGCCAGCAGCCCAGGGTGGTCTGGGGCCAACGTCCTGACTTTC. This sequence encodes CASSPGWSGANVLTF.

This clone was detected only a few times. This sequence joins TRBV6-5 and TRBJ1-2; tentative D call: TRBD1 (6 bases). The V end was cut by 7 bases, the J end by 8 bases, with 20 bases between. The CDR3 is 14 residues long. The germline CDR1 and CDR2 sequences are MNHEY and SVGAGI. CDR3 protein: CASIIGDTRKGYTF. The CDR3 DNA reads TGTGCCAGCATAATAGGGGACACTCGAAAGGGCTACACCTTC.

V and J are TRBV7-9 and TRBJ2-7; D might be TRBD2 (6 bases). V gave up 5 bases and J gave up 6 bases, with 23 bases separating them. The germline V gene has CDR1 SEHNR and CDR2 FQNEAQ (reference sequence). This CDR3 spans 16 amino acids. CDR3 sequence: CASSPVWGVVSSEQYF. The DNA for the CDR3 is TGTGCCAGCAGCCCCGTTTGGGGGGTAGTATCCAGCGAGCAGTACTTC. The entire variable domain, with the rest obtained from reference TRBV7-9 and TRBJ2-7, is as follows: DTGVSQNPRHKITKRGQNVTFRCDPISEHNRLYWYRQTLGQGPEFLTYFQNEAQLEKSRLLSDRFSAERPKGSFSTLEIQRTEQGDSAMYLCASSPVWGVVSSEQYFGPGTRLTVT.

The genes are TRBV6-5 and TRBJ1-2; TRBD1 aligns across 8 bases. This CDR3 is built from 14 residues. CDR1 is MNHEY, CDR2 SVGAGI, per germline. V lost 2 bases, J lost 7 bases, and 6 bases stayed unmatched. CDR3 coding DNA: TGTGCCAGCAGTTACCCCGGACAGGGCGGTGGCTACACCTTC. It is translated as CASSYPGQGGGYTF.

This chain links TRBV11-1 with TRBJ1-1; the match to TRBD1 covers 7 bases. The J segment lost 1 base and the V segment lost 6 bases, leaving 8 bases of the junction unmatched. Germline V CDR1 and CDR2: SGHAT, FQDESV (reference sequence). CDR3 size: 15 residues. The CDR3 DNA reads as TGTGCCAGCAGGCGTTCGACAGGGCGGAACACTGAAGCTTTCTTT. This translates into CASRRSTGRNTEAFF.

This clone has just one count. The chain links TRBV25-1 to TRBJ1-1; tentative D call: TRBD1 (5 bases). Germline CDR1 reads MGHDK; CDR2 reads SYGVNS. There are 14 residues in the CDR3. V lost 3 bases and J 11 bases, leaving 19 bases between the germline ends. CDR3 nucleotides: TGTGCCAGCAGTGAGGGGCCGGCCAGGCAGGCGGCTTTCTTT. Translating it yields CASSEGPARQAAFF.

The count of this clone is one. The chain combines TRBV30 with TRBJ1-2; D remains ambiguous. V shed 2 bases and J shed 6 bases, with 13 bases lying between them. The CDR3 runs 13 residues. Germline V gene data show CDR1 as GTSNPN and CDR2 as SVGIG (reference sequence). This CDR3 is CAWSPQPRHGYTF. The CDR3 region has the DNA TGTGCCTGGAGTCCTCAACCGCGTCATGGCTACACCTTC.

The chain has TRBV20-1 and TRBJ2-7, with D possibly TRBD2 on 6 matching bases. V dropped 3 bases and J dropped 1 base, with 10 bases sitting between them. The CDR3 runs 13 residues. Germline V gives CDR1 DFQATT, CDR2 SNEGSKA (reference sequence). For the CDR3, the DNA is TGCAGTGCTAGTCGGGGGACGTCCTACGAGCAGTACTTC. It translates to CSASRGTSYEQYF.

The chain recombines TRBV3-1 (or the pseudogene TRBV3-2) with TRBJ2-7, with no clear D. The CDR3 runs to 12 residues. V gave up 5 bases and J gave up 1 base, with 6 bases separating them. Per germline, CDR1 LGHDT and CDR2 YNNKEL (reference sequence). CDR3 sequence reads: CASSFRSYEQYF. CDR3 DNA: TGTGCCAGCAGCTTCCGTTCCTACGAGCAGTACTTC.

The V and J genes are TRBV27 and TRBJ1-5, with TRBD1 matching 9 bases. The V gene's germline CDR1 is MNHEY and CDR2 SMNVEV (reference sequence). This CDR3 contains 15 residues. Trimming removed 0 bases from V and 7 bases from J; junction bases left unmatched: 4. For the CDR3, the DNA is TGTGCCAGCAGTTTATCAAGGACAGGGGTCCAGCCCCAGCATTTT. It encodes CASSLSRTGVQPQHF.

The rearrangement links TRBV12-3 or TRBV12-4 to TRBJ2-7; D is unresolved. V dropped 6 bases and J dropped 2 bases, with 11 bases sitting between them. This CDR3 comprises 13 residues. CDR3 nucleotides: TGTGCCAGCAGCCAGTCAGCGACCTACGAGCAGTACTTC. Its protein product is CASSQSATYEQYF.

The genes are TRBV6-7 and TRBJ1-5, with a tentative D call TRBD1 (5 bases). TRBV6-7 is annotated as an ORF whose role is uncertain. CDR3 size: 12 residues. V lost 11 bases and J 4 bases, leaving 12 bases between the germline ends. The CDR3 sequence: CAPGGGNQPQHF. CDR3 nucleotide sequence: TGTGCCCCTGGGGGGGGGAATCAGCCCCAGCATTTT.

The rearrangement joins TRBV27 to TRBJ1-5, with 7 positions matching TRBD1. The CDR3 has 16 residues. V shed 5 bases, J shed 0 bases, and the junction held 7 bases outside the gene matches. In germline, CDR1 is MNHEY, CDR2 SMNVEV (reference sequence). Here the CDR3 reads CASSPRQGYSNQPQHF. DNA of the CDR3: TGTGCCAGCAGTCCCAGACAGGGCTATAGCAATCAGCCCCAGCATTTT.

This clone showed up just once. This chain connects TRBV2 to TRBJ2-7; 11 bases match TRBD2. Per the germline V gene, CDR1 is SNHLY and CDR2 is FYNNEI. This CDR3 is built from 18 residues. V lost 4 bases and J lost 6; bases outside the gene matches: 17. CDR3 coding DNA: TGTGCCAGCAGTGGGGCTAGCGGGGGGCTAACCTTCCGGGGCGAGCAGTACTTC. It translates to CASSGASGGLTFRGEQYF.

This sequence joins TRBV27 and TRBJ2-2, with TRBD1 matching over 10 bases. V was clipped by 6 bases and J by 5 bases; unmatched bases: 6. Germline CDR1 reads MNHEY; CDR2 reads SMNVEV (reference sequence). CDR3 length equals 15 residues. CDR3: CASSKDRGWTGELFF. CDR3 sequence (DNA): TGTGCCAGCAGCAAGGACAGGGGGTGGACCGGGGAGCTGTTTTTT.